The rows below give T cell receptor beta chains drawn from one sample of a study of blood T cell repertoires in COVID-19. Profiled with immunoSEQ multiplex PCR; TCRdb holds only in-frame clones, not every one. The sample records 150,000 or so clones, 80% to 95% being singletons. The sequencing sample was made of peripheral blood. Receptors originate from a woman in her forties or fifties with acute or convalescent COVID-19. Each CDR3 is given with its conserved first and last residue. The D gene is left open where the match is weak. Clone size is shown for a subset of rows, as once, few, many or a class of expanded clone.

D gene,V gene,J gene,clone size,CDR3 DNA,CDR3 protein
TRBD2,TRBV7-2,TRBJ2-5,-,TGTGCCAGCAGCTTAGGCGGGGGAGACCAAGAGACCCAGTACTTC,CASSLGGGDQETQYF
TRBD1,TRBV5-1,TRBJ2-1,-,TGCGCCAGCAGCTCCCGACAGGGTGAGAATGAGCAGTTCTTC,CASSSRQGENEQFF
-,TRBV29-1,TRBJ1-1,few,TGCAGCTCTTGGCGGGGGGCTGAAGCTTTCTTT,CSSWRGAEAFF
TRBD2,TRBV2,TRBJ2-1,-,TGTGCCACCTCTCCGGGACTAGCCATCAATGAGCAGTTCTTC,CATSPGLAINEQFF
TRBD2,TRBV19,TRBJ2-5,-,TGTGCCAGTAGTATGTATAGCGGGAGCGGGGAGACCCAGTACTTC,CASSMYSGSGETQYF
-,TRBV10-2,TRBJ2-1,once,TGCGCCAGCAGTCCTTCTTACAGGGTGGGGTACAATGAGCAGTTCTTC,CASSPSYRVGYNEQFF
TRBD1,TRBV28,TRBJ2-4,-,TGTGCCAGCAGTCCCACAGGGGAAGGGGCCAAAAACATTCAGTACTTC,CASSPTGEGAKNIQYF
-,TRBV11-2,TRBJ1-1,-,TGTGCCAGCAGTACCCCGCGCAACACTGAAGCTTTCTTT,CASSTPRNTEAFF
-,TRBV5-6,TRBJ2-2,-,TGTGCCAGCAGCTTTTTGGTGGAGCGGACCGCGAACACCGGGGAGCTGTTTTTT,CASSFLVERTANTGELFF
TRBD1,TRBV7-9,TRBJ2-7,-,TGTGCCAGCAGCTCACAGGGGGACAGGCCTGAGCAGTACTTC,CASSSQGDRPEQYF
-,TRBV3-1/TRBV3-2,TRBJ2-1,-,TGTGCCAGCAGCCTCGACAGCCTCTTGGGCAATGAGCAGTTCTTC,CASSLDSLLGNEQFF
-,TRBV4-1,TRBJ2-1,-,TGCGCCAGCAGCCCCTCGAGGGTCAATGAGCAGTTCTTC,CASSPSRVNEQFF
TRBD2,TRBV7-2,TRBJ2-5,once,TGTGCCAGCAGCTTTTTGTCAGCGGGGGAGACCCAGTACTTC,CASSFLSAGETQYF
TRBD2,TRBV27,TRBJ2-7,-,TGTGCCAGCAGACTAGGGTACGGGAGGGACACCTACGAGCAGTACTTC,CASRLGYGRDTYEQYF
TRBD1,TRBV13,TRBJ1-1,-,TGTGCCAGCAAACGTACAGGGGGGAATACTGAAGCTTTCTTT,CASKRTGGNTEAFF
TRBD2,TRBV6-4,TRBJ2-3,once,TGTGCCAGCAGTGAACAGCGGGGGGATACAGATACGCAGTATTTT,CASSEQRGDTDTQYF
-,TRBV29-1,TRBJ2-7,-,TGCAGCGTTGGGGTTAGCGGCTACGAGCAGTACTTC,CSVGVSGYEQYF
-,TRBV7-2,TRBJ1-2,-,TGTGCCAGCAGCCCTCAGCGGGGGGCTACCGGCTACACCTTC,CASSPQRGATGYTF
TRBD1,TRBV20-1,TRBJ1-2,-,TGCAGTGCTAGTACCGGCGGGGGACAGGGGGAATATGGCTACACCTTC,CSASTGGGQGEYGYTF
-,TRBV4-1,TRBJ1-2,-,TGCGCCAGCAGCCAAATAACAGGGTATGGCTACACCTTC,CASSQITGYGYTF
-,TRBV6-5,TRBJ1-2,few,TGTGCCAGCAGTCCGGACAGCCCCTATGGCTACACCTTC,CASSPDSPYGYTF
TRBD1,TRBV6-1,TRBJ1-2,-,TGTGCCAGCAGTGAACTACAGGGGGTTGATCCTAAGAACTATGGCTACACCTTC,CASSELQGVDPKNYGYTF
TRBD1,TRBV2,TRBJ1-2,once,TGTGCCAGCAGTGGGGGACAGGGAGGATATGGCTACACCTTC,CASSGGQGGYGYTF
TRBD1,TRBV18,TRBJ2-7,few,TGTGCCAGCTCGGGGACAGGGGGTAACTACGAGCAGTACTTC,CASSGTGGNYEQYF
-,TRBV5-1,TRBJ2-7,-,TGCGCCAGCACACCAGCAGGAAGCCGCGAGCAGTACTTC,CASTPAGSREQYF
TRBD1,TRBV10-2,TRBJ1-1,-,TGCGCCAGCAGTGCCTACAGGGGCGGCGAAGCTTTCTTT,CASSAYRGGEAFF
TRBD1,TRBV3-1/TRBV3-2,TRBJ1-5,-,TGTGCCAGCAGTTCCGGGACAGGGCTTCGGCCCCAGCATTTT,CASSSGTGLRPQHF
TRBD1,TRBV30,TRBJ1-4,-,TGTGCCTGGACCACGGGACAGGGGAATGAAAAACTGTTTTTT,CAWTTGQGNEKLFF
TRBD1,TRBV6-2/TRBV6-3,TRBJ2-7,-,TGTGCCAGCAGTACGAGACAGGGGGCTGAAGAGCAGTACTTC,CASSTRQGAEEQYF
TRBD1,TRBV10-1,TRBJ1-4,-,TGCGCCAGCAGGACAGGGAGGAAGAATGAAAAACTGTTTTTT,CASRTGRKNEKLFF
-,TRBV7-9,TRBJ2-7,-,TGTGCCAGCAGTCTCCAAGGGCAGGGGAAATCCTACGAGCAGTACTTC,CASSLQGQGKSYEQYF
-,TRBV6-2/TRBV6-3,TRBJ1-6,-,TGTGCCAGCAGTTACTCTGCAGGGGATTCACCCCTCCACTTT,CASSYSAGDSPLHF
TRBD1,TRBV7-9,TRBJ1-2,-,TGTGCCAGCAGCTTCTCGGGACAGGTAGTAGGACGGGACTATGGCTACACCTTC,CASSFSGQVVGRDYGYTF
TRBD1,TRBV11-2,TRBJ1-2,-,TGTGCCAGCAGCTTAGGGCAGGGGGCCCACCCAAACTATGGCTACACCTTC,CASSLGQGAHPNYGYTF
-,TRBV24-1,TRBJ2-3,-,TGTGCCACCAGTGATTTGAAGAAGGCGGGGAACACAGATACGCAGTATTTT,CATSDLKKAGNTDTQYF
-,TRBV27,TRBJ2-1,-,TGTGCCAGCACGGATTTGGGTCTAGCAACCCCCAATGAGCAGTTCTTC,CASTDLGLATPNEQFF
TRBD1,TRBV11-2,TRBJ2-2,once,TGTGCCAGCAGCCCACAGGGGGCCGGCGGGGAGCTGTTTTTT,CASSPQGAGGELFF